This T cell receptor (beta chain) was sequenced in a study of regulatory T cells in long-lasting Graves disease. Study observations and caveats: TRBV28, TRBJ1-2 and TRBJ2-5 emerged as the favored segments in persistent disease. Persistent patients shared under 3,000 public clonotypes among themselves. Newly diagnosed patients shared fewer, at more than 850.

Noted time point: newly diagnosed GD, antithyroid drugs for less than 3 months. PBMC RNA served as the TCR library source. Notes on this clonotype: The antigen is undetermined.

Germline V gene sequence: CDR1 GTSNPN, CDR2 SVGIG (reference sequence). V dropped 1 base and J dropped 4 bases, with 7 bases sitting between them. This CDR3 comprises 12 residues. Assembly of TCR beta libraries relied on iRepertoire HTBI primers together with Arm-PCR of CDR3 regions. TCRdb itself ran the multiplex PCR reads through MiXCR, one entry per CDR3 protein. There are over 500,000 distinct CDR3 sequences in the sample; around 17% occur only once, and approximately 20% lies in the top ten. These data were also reused for a study on T cells in Graves' hyperthyroidism and ophthalmopathy. This second study notes: Patients showing uncontrolled infection, other autoimmune disease, pregnancy or lactation were ineligible. Most thyroid-expanded clonotypes above 0.001 were also found in blood.

The source of this sequence is a woman aged 25 to 39 with Graves disease. The sequences come from peripheral blood mononuclear cells (PBMCs), collected at new diagnosis, from a patient treated with antithyroid drugs. The V gene is TRBV30, the J gene TRBJ1-2; D is perhaps TRBD1 (5 bases). Here the CDR3 reads CAWSEQVYGYTF. The CDR3 DNA reads as TGTGCCTGGAGTGAACAGGTCTATGGCTACACCTTC.